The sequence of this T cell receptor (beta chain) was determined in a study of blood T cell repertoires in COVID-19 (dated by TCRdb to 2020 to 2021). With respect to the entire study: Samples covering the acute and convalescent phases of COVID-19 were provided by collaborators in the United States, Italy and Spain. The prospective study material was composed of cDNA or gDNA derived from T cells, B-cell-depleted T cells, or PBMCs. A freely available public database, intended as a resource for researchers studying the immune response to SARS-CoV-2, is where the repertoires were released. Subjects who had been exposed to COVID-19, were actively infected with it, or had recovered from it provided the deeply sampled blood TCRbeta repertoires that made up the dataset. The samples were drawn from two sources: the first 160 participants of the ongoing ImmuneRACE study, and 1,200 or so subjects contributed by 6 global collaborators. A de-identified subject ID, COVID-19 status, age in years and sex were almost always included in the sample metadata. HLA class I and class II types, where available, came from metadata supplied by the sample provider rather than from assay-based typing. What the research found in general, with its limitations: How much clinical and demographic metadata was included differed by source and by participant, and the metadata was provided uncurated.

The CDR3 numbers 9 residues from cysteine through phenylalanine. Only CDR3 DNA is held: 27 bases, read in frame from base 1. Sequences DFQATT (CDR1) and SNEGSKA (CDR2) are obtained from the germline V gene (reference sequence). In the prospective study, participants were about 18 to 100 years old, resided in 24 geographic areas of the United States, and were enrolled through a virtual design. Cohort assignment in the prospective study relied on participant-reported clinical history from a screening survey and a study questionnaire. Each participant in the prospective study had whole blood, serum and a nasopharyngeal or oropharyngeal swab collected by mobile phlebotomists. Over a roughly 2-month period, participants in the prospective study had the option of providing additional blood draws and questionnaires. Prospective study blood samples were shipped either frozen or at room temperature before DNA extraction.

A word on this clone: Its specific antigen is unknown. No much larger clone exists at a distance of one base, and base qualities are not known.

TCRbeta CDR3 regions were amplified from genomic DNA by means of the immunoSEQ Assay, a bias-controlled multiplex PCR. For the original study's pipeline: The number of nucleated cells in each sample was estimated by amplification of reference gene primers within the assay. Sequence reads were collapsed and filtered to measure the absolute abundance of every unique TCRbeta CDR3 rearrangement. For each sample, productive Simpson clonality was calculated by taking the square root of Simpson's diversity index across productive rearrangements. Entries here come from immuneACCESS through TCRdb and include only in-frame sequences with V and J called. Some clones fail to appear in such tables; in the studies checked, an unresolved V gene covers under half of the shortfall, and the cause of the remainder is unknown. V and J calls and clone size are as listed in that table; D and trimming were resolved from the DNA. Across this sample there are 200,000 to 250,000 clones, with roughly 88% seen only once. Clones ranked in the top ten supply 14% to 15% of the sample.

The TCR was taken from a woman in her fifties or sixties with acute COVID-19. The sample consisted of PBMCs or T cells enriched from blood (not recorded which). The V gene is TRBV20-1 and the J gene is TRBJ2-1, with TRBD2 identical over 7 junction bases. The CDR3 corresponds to CRAGKEQFF. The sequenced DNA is TGCAGAGCGGGAAAGGAGCAGTTCTTC.